What follows are 18 T cell receptor beta chains derived from one specimen sequenced in a study of a mutant IDH1 vaccine in newly diagnosed glioma. These receptors have no known antigen. Time point meaning: week 23, last vaccination. Every single dose of the vaccine, 300 ug of mutant IDH1 20-mer peptide, came with topical imiquimod. The repertoire was sequenced with immunoSEQ multiplex PCR; TCRdb's copy has only in-frame clones and lacks some. The sample has tens of thousands of clones; 84% are singletons. Sequenced here: PBMCs, sampled from a glioma patient whose treatment included an IDH1 peptide vaccine. The receptors stem from a man between 18 and 29 years old with glioma.

The chain carries TRBV27 and TRBJ2-6; D is uncertain. Germline assignment: CDR1 MNHEY and CDR2 SMNVEV (reference sequence). V dropped 6 bases and J dropped 1 base, with 4 bases sitting between them. The CDR3 extends over 13 amino acids. The CDR3 bases are TGTGCCAGCAGCCAATCTGGGGCCAACGTCCTGACTTTC. Its protein is CASSQSGANVLTF. The complete variable domain, with remaining parts taken from reference TRBV27 and TRBJ2-6, reads EAQVTQNPRYLITVTGKKLTVTCSQNMNHEYMSWYRQDPGLGLRQIYYSMNVEVTDKGDVPEGYKVSRKEKRNFPLILESPSPNQTSLYFCASSQSGANVLTFGAGSRLTVL.

The chain couples TRBV7-6 to TRBJ2-1, with 8 positions matching TRBD1. The CDR3 totals 14 residues. Losses at the gene ends were 5 bases for V and 6 bases for J; bases not matched to a gene: 6. CDR1 and CDR2 from the germline V gene are SGHVS and FNYEAQ. The CDR3 here is CASSLDRGGNEQFF. The CDR3 DNA sequence: TGTGCCAGCAGCCTCGACAGGGGCGGCAATGAGCAGTTCTTC.

J is TRBJ1-5 and V is TRBV7-2; maybe TRBD1 (6 bases). Germline V CDR1 and CDR2: SGHTA, FQGNSA. CDR3 length equals 14 residues. Trimming cost V 1 base and J 4 bases, with 8 bases left between them. The CDR3 coding sequence is TGTGCCAGCAGCTTAGGGAGGGGGAATCAGCCCCAGCATTTT. The encoded protein is CASSLGRGNQPQHF.

The genes are TRBV10-3 and TRBJ2-7, with D unresolved. Trimming shortened V by 7 bases and J by 7 bases, and 23 bases separated the two germline ends. This CDR3 is 15 amino acids long. The germline V gene encodes CDR1 ENHRY and CDR2 SYGVKD. In nucleotides, the CDR3 is TGTGCCATCACCAAGAAAGGGTTAGGGTCGGGTGAGCAGTACTTC. It encodes CAITKKGLGSGEQYF.

The V call is TRBV30, the J call TRBJ2-6; D uncertain. Trimming removed 5 bases at V and 0 bases at J, with 2 bases between. The CDR3 runs 12 residues. Germline values: CDR1 GTSNPN, CDR2 SVGIG (reference sequence). CDR3 protein: CAWGSGANVLTF. CDR3 coding DNA: TGTGCCTGGGGCTCTGGGGCCAACGTCCTGACTTTC.

This chain joins TRBV29-1 and TRBJ1-6; D possibly corresponds to TRBD1 (5 bases). V was shortened by 5 bases and J by 6 bases, with 11 bases between the two germline ends. The CDR3 covers 13 residues. Germline V gene lookup returns CDR1 SQVTM and CDR2 ANQGSEA. Written as DNA, the CDR3 is TGCAGCGTTTCGACAGCCCTTAATTCACCCCTCCACTTT. Translated, it gives CSVSTALNSPLHF.

V is TRBV7-9 and J is TRBJ2-2; 14 bases align to TRBD2. Germline V gives CDR1 SEHNR, CDR2 FQNEAQ (reference sequence). The CDR3 length is 19 residues. J gave up 2 bases and V 5 bases, and 10 bases lay outside the gene matches. The CDR3 coding sequence is TGTGCCAGCAGCATATCCCAGGGACTAGCGGGGGTAAACACCGGGGAGCTGTTTTTT. This gives the protein CASSISQGLAGVNTGELFF. The whole variable domain, filled in from reference TRBV7-9 and TRBJ2-2, reads DTGVSQNPRHKITKRGQNVTFRCDPISEHNRLYWYRQTLGQGPEFLTYFQNEAQLEKSRLLSDRFSAERPKGSFSTLEIQRTEQGDSAMYLCASSISQGLAGVNTGELFFGEGSRLTVL.

The chain has TRBV29-1 and TRBJ2-7; TRBD1 matches 7 bases. In germline, CDR1 is SQVTM, CDR2 ANQGSEA. The length of the CDR3 is 19 residues. The ends lost 0 bases at V and 0 bases at J; junction bases unmatched: 17. This chain's CDR3 is CSVEDEGQELCLSSYEQYF. DNA for the CDR3: TGCAGCGTTGAAGATGAAGGACAGGAATTATGTCTGAGCTCCTACGAGCAGTACTTC.

Only a few counts were recorded for this clone. The rearrangement uses TRBV30 and TRBJ1-5; D is ambiguous. V was trimmed by 2 bases and J by 1 base, leaving 6 bases between them. The CDR3 consists of 13 residues. Germline CDR1 is GTSNPN and CDR2 is SVGIG (reference sequence). CDR3 sequence: CAWSIDSNQPQHF. The CDR3 DNA follows: TGTGCCTGGAGTATTGACAGCAATCAGCCCCAGCATTTT.

As concerns this clone: One end of the junction fails to match germline, which may point to a read error. V and J are TRBV4-1 and TRBJ1-5; 8 bases map to TRBD1. The germline V gene encodes CDR1 MGHRA and CDR2 YSYEKL. The CDR3 has 14 residues. Here the CDR3 DNA reads TGCGCCAGCAGCCACTTGACAGGGGATCAACCCCAGCATTTT. Protein: CASSHLTGDQPQHF.

V and J are TRBV7-9 and TRBJ2-7; D possibly corresponds to TRBD2 (5 bases). Trimming took off 4 bases at V and 7 bases at J, with 20 bases between the two ends. Germline CDR1 reads SEHNR; CDR2 reads FQNEAQ (reference sequence). This CDR3 is built from 15 residues. CDR3 sequence reads: CASSSSRTDSWEQYF. CDR3 bases: TGTGCCAGCAGCTCATCTCGGACTGATTCTTGGGAGCAGTACTTC. Supplemented by reference TRBV7-9 and TRBJ2-7, the full variable domain reads DTGVSQNPRHKITKRGQNVTFRCDPISEHNRLYWYRQTLGQGPEFLTYFQNEAQLEKSRLLSDRFSAERPKGSFSTLEIQRTEQGDSAMYLCASSSSRTDSWEQYFGPGTRLTVT.

This clone was found once. This chain uses TRBV14 with TRBJ2-7; 9 bases are shared with TRBD2. Germline V gene data show CDR1 as SGHDN and CDR2 as FVKESK. The trim removed 4 bases at V and 0 bases at J, leaving 4 bases unmatched. The CDR3 is made up of 15 amino acids. The CDR3 DNA reads as TGTGCCAGCAGCCCTAGCGGGAAAAGCTCCTACGAGCAGTACTTC. The encoded protein is CASSPSGKSSYEQYF.

This clone was seen once. The rearrangement uses TRBV18 and TRBJ2-5; D perhaps matches TRBD1 (6 bases). The CDR3 totals 15 residues. V lost 3 bases to trimming and J lost 2 bases, with 13 bases between them. CDR1 and CDR2 (germline): KGHSH, LQKENI. The DNA for the CDR3 is TGTGCCAGCTCACCGTCTGAGGGGGTACAAGAGACCCAGTACTTC. It translates to CASSPSEGVQETQYF.

This chain connects TRBV7-9 to TRBJ1-5; D not certain. This CDR3 has 14 residues. The germline gives CDR1 SEHNR, CDR2 FQNEAQ (reference sequence). The V and J ends lost 5 bases and 4 bases respectively, with 12 bases between them. In nucleotides, the CDR3 is TGTGCCAGCAGCCCCATTATGGGGAATCAGCCCCAGCATTTT. It yields the protein CASSPIMGNQPQHF. Based on the CDR3 plus reference TRBV7-9 and TRBJ1-5, the full variable domain is DTGVSQNPRHKITKRGQNVTFRCDPISEHNRLYWYRQTLGQGPEFLTYFQNEAQLEKSRLLSDRFSAERPKGSFSTLEIQRTEQGDSAMYLCASSPIMGNQPQHFGDGTRLSIL.

Concerning this clone itself: The same CDR3 is also encoded by other DNA sequences in this sample. The rearrangement uses TRBV30 and TRBJ1-6; 11 nucleotides agree with TRBD1. The CDR3 runs 13 residues. The junction had 1 base not matched to a gene; V was cut back by 3 bases and J by 9 bases. CDR1 and CDR2 (germline): GTSNPN, SVGIG (reference sequence). CDR3 bases: TGTGCCTGGAGCGGACAGGGGGCTTCACCCCTCCACTTT. This gives the protein CAWSGQGASPLHF.

This chain uses TRBV2 with TRBJ2-1, with 7 bases that match TRBD1. J lost 7 bases, V lost 6 bases, and 3 bases had no gene match. CDR1 is SNHLY, CDR2 FYNNEI, per germline. CDR3 length equals 12 residues. CDR3 protein: CASREQGNEQFF. The CDR3 region has the DNA TGTGCCAGCAGGGAACAGGGGAATGAGCAGTTCTTC.

This sequence joins TRBV11-2 and TRBJ2-1; 10 positions agree with TRBD2. V was clipped by 2 bases and J by 7 bases; unmatched bases: 8. The germline gives CDR1 SGHAT, CDR2 FQNNGV. This CDR3 comprises 16 residues. The CDR3 DNA reads as TGTGCCAGCAGCTTAAGGGCTAGCGGGAGTAAAAATGAGCAGTTCTTC. Its translation is CASSLRASGSKNEQFF. The entire variable domain, with the rest obtained from reference TRBV11-2 and TRBJ2-1, is as follows: EAGVAQSPRYKIIEKRQSVAFWCNPISGHATLYWYQQILGQGPKLLIQFQNNGVVDDSQLPKDRFSAERLKGVDSTLKIQPAKLEDSAVYLCASSLRASGSKNEQFFGPGTRLTVL.

The CDR3 here is CASSRGGTGGNEQYF. The CDR3 DNA follows: TGTGCCAGCAGCCGAGGTGGGACAGGGGGCAACGAGCAGTACTTC. The chain has TRBV7-3 and TRBJ2-7; 12 nucleotides match TRBD1. The germline V gene has CDR1 SGHTA and CDR2 FQGTGA. V shed 5 bases, J shed 5 bases, and the junction held 7 bases outside the gene matches. CDR3 length: 15 residues.